A single sample gave rise to the 4 T cell receptor beta chains below, sequenced in a study of T cells in localized non-small cell lung cancer. Method: immunoSEQ multiplex PCR; TCRdb's copy keeps in-frame clones and lacks some. Among around 40,000 clones listed, more than 85% were seen once. Sequenced here: peripheral blood, sampled before any cancer treatment. The receptors shown here come from a woman aged 18-49 years with stage III lung adenocarcinoma.

V gene TRBV7-9 combines with J gene TRBJ2-7; TRBD2 agrees at 7 bases. The CDR3 totals 14 residues. V gave up 5 bases and J gave up 7 bases; unmatched junction bases: 11. Germline V lookup: CDR1 SEHNR, CDR2 FQNEAQ (reference sequence). CDR3 sequence (DNA): TGTGCCAGCAGCCCCGGGACTATTCCCTGGGAGCAGTACTTC. This gives the protein CASSPGTIPWEQYF.

V gene TRBV5-6 combines with J gene TRBJ1-2; 7 bases line up with TRBD1. Germline CDR1 and CDR2: SGHDT and YYEEEE. The CDR3 is 13 residues long. V shed 2 bases, J shed 7 bases, and the junction held 5 bases outside the gene matches. CDR3 DNA: TGTGCCAGCAGCTTCACAGGGGCGAGTGGCTACACCTTC. It specifies CASSFTGASGYTF.

This chain links TRBV6-6 with TRBJ2-3, with no clear D. The CDR3 length is 15 residues. Looked up from germline, CDR1 is MNHNY and CDR2 is SVGAGI (reference sequence). V dropped 0 bases and J dropped 4 bases, with 11 bases sitting between them. Here the CDR3 reads CASSYSKHPPDTQYF. The CDR3 bases are TGTGCCAGCAGTTACTCGAAGCATCCCCCAGATACGCAGTATTTT.

This clone turned up a few times. The J gene is TRBJ1-1, the V gene TRBV13, with D tentatively TRBD1 (5 bases). Per the germline V gene, CDR1 is PRHDT and CDR2 is FYEKMQ (reference sequence). This CDR3 has 17 residues. The V and J ends lost 0 bases and 1 base respectively, with 15 bases between them. The CDR3 nucleotides read TGTGCCAGCAGCTTAGGAGGGTGGGGACGGGCGAACACTGAAGCTTTCTTT. This translates into CASSLGGWGRANTEAFF.